The present entry profiles one T cell receptor beta chain with its context. V shed 6 bases, J shed 5 bases, and the junction held 8 bases outside the gene matches. The CDR3 runs 14 residues. Germline CDR1 and CDR2: SGHTA and FQGNSA. This entry belongs to a study of T cell changes during pregnancy in multiple sclerosis. Profiled with immunoSEQ multiplex PCR; TCRdb holds only in-frame clones, not every one. The sample gives about 76,000 clones, 80% to 95% of which show up once; roughly 3.9% is in the top ten. This sequence joins TRBV7-2 and TRBJ1-1; 8 bases fit TRBD1. The sequences come from peripheral blood, collected after pregnancy. The sequence was obtained from a female donor in good health, enrolled as a control in a pregnancy study. The CDR3 nucleotides are TGTGCCAGCAGTTATTACAGGGGGAGGACTGAAGCTTTCTTT. Translating gives CASSYYRGRTEAFF.